The 9 T cell receptor beta chains in this list originate from one sample, sequenced in a study of T cells after yellow fever vaccination. Via MiXCR, TCRdb re-called the 5' RACE reads, giving one row per CDR3 protein. In the table there are approximately 550,000 distinct CDR3 sequences, about 14% of which are singletons. This material consisted of PBMCs, taken on the day of the yellow fever booster vaccination. These receptors all come from a man in his thirties or forties who received the YFV17D yellow fever vaccine.

The V call is TRBV10-3, the J call TRBJ2-7; 15 bases agree with TRBD2. Germline CDR1 and CDR2: ENHRY and SYGVKD. This CDR3 comprises 16 residues. Trimming took 10 bases from V and 7 from J; bases not matched to a gene: 14. CDR3 sequence reads: CATLGTSGRPMGEQYF. Written as DNA, the CDR3 is TGTGCCACCCTGGGGACTAGCGGGAGGCCGATGGGGGAGCAGTACTTC.

This clonotype was detected a few times. The chain joins TRBV4-3 to TRBJ2-7; possibly TRBD1 or TRBD2 for D (6 bases each). This CDR3 spans 13 amino acids. Trimming cost V 2 bases and J 6 bases, with 11 bases left between them. Germline V gene data show CDR1 as LGHNA and CDR2 as YSLEER. The CDR3: CASSQLQGGEQYF. In DNA form, the CDR3 reads TGCGCCAGCAGCCAACTACAGGGAGGCGAGCAGTACTTC.

This clonotype was picked up many times. This rearrangement joins TRBV7-2 to TRBJ2-3; D is undetermined. The germline V and J ends were trimmed by 3 bases and 0 bases, with 7 bases remaining between them. Germline loops: CDR1 SGHTA, CDR2 FQGNSA. The CDR3 has 14 residues. CDR3 amino acids: CASSFGQSTDTQYF. DNA of the CDR3: TGTGCCAGCAGCTTCGGGCAGAGCACAGATACGCAGTATTTT.

This chain links TRBV18 with TRBJ2-5; D may correspond to TRBD1 or TRBD2 (5 bases each). The CDR3 runs to 14 residues. Germline V CDR1 and CDR2: KGHSH, LQKENI. The V gene lost 4 bases and the J gene lost 5 bases, with 14 bases spanning the gap. CDR3 DNA sequence: TGTGCCAGCTCACAGCCTCGTGAGGGGGAGACCCAGTACTTC. This codes for CASSQPREGETQYF. Full variable domain (outside the CDR3, taken from reference TRBV18 and TRBJ2-5): NAGVMQNPRHLVRRRGQEARLRCSPMKGHSHVYWYRQLPEEGLKFMVYLQKENIIDESGMPKERFSAEFPKEGPSILRIQQVVRGDSAAYFCASSQPREGETQYFGPGTRLLVL.

About this clonotype itself: Given the absence of the conserved phenylalanine or tryptophan at the CDR3 end, a read error is likely. The V gene is TRBV20-1, the J gene TRBJ1-1; a possible D gene is TRBD1 (6 bases). V lost 4 bases, J lost 5 bases, and 14 bases lay in between. The CDR3 totals 13 residues. Looked up from germline, CDR1 is DFQATT and CDR2 is SNEGSKA (reference sequence). For the CDR3, the DNA is TGCAGTGCTACTGGGAGGGGGGATACTGAAGCTTTCTCT. Translation gives CSATGRGDTEAFS.

V and J are TRBV18 and TRBJ1-5; D gene ambiguous. Germline V CDR1 and CDR2: KGHSH, LQKENI. Between the trimmed V and J ends, which lost 3 bases and 11 bases, there was a span of 17 bases. This CDR3 comprises 14 residues. The CDR3 nucleotides are TGTGCCAGCTCACCCGAGGGATACCAAGGGACCCAGCATTTT. Amino acid sequence: CASSPEGYQGTQHF. The entire variable domain, with the rest obtained from reference TRBV18 and TRBJ1-5, is as follows: NAGVMQNPRHLVRRRGQEARLRCSPMKGHSHVYWYRQLPEEGLKFMVYLQKENIIDESGMPKERFSAEFPKEGPSILRIQQVVRGDSAAYFCASSPEGYQGTQHFGDGTRLSIL.

This clonotype was observed a handful of times. The chain joins TRBV29-1 to TRBJ2-4; TRBD1 aligns across 8 bases. The germline V gene has CDR1 SQVTM and CDR2 ANQGSEA. The CDR3 is made up of 14 amino acids. Trimming at V came to 3 bases and at J to 4 bases, leaving 5 bases not matched to a gene. Here the CDR3 DNA reads TGCAGCGTTGATACCGGGACAGGAAAAAACATTCAGTACTTC. Residues: CSVDTGTGKNIQYF.

This clonotype was detected only a few times. V is TRBV5-1 and J is TRBJ2-7, with D uncertain. Germline V CDR1 and CDR2: SGHRS, YFSETQ. The CDR3 is 14 amino acids. Trimming pared 5 bases from V and 1 base from J, leaving 13 bases between. CDR3 in amino acids: CASSSPEVSYEQYF. In nucleotides, the CDR3 is TGCGCCAGCAGTTCCCCCGAGGTTTCCTACGAGCAGTACTTC.

The gene calls are TRBV7-2 and TRBJ2-3, with 9 bases aligning to TRBD2. Germline-derived CDR1 and CDR2 are SGHTA and FQGNSA. CDR3 length equals 17 residues. J was trimmed by 9 bases and V by 1 base; bases with no gene match: 14. Written as DNA, the CDR3 is TGTGCCAGCAGCTTAGGGCTAGGAGAAATAGCGGGAGAGACGCAGTATTTT. Its protein is CASSLGLGEIAGETQYF.